Below, one T cell receptor (beta chain) is given with its context. The data belong to a study of Ad26.COV2.S vaccination and SARS-CoV-2 variants. TCRdb keeps only in-frame clones here, not all; method: immunoSEQ multiplex PCR. The repertoire holds roughly 240,000 clones, with roughly 90% as singletons. As to treatment: 19 received Ad26.COV2.S at low or high dose, single or two shots; 5 received placebo; per-sample allocation not given. At day 63 after the first vaccine or placebo injection, samples were drawn. V dropped 5 bases and J dropped 6; count of bases not matched to a gene: 9. Germline values: CDR1 SEHNR, CDR2 FQNEAQ (reference sequence). This CDR3 contains 15 residues.

The rearrangement links TRBV7-9 to TRBJ2-5; TRBD1 matches at 10 bases. This receptor was taken from a person between 18 and 65 years old who received the Ad26.COV2.S COVID-19 vaccine or a placebo. The material sequenced was peripheral blood, taken in a trial of Ad26.COV2.S vaccine versus placebo. CDR3 coding DNA: TGTGCCAGCAGCGAAACCGGGACAGGGGTACAGACCCAGTACTTC. Translating it yields CASSETGTGVQTQYF.